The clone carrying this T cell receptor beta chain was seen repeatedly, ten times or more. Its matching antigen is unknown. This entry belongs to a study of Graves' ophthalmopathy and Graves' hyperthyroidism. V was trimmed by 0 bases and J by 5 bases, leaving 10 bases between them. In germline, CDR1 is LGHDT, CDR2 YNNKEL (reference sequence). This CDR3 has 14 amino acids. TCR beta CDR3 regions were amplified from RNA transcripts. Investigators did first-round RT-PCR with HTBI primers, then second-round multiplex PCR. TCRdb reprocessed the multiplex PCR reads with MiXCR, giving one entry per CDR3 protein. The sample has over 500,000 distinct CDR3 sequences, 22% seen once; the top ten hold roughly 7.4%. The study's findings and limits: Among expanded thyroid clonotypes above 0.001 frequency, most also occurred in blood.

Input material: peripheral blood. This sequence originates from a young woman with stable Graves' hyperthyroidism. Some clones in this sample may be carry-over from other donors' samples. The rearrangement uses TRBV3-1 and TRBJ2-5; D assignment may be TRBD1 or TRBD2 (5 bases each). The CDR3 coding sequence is TGTGCCAGCAGCCAAGAAAACAGGAGGGAGACCCAGTACTTC. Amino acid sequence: CASSQENRRETQYF.